What follows are 20 T cell receptor beta chains derived from one specimen sequenced in a study of T cell responses to AZD1222 COVID-19 vaccine. Only in-frame clones appear in the TCRdb table, and some are missing; sequencing was by immunoSEQ multiplex PCR. This sample carries 80,000 to 100,000 clones, around 90% of them seen once, and the ten largest clones take under 14%. The sample here was peripheral blood, taken 28 days after the second AZD1222 dose. These receptor sequences come from an adult who received the AZD1222 COVID-19 vaccine.

The chain is built from TRBV30 and TRBJ1-1; D gene unclear. This CDR3 has 12 residues. The germline V and J ends were trimmed by 1 base and 7 bases, with 10 bases remaining between them. Germline values: CDR1 GTSNPN, CDR2 SVGIG (reference sequence). In DNA form, the CDR3 reads TGTGCCTGGAGTGAGGGCTACGGTGAAGCTTTCTTT. Translation: CAWSEGYGEAFF. Based on the CDR3 plus reference TRBV30 and TRBJ1-1, the full variable domain is SQTIHQWPATLVQPVGSPLSLECTVEGTSNPNLYWYRQAAGRGLQLLFYSVGIGQISSEVPQNLSASRPQDRQFILSSKKLLLSDSGFYLCAWSEGYGEAFFGQGTRLTVV.

This clone was counted once. The rearrangement links TRBV5-4 to TRBJ2-1; TRBD2 matches at 8 bases. This CDR3 is built from 15 residues. CDR1 is SGHNT and CDR2 is YYREEE in the germline V gene (reference sequence). V was pared by 0 bases and J by 4 bases, with 3 bases of the junction left unmatched. CDR3 nucleotide sequence: TGTGCCAGCAGCTTGGAACTAGCGGAATACAATGAGCAGTTCTTC. It translates to CASSLELAEYNEQFF.

This chain links TRBV29-1 with TRBJ2-7, with D perhaps TRBD2 (7 bases). The CDR3 covers 15 residues. Deletions cut 6 bases from V and 3 bases from J, with 21 bases between. Germline V CDR1 and CDR2: SQVTM, ANQGSEA. The CDR3 sequence: CSVSAAGDMYYEQYF. In DNA, the CDR3 is TGCAGCGTCTCCGCTGCGGGGGACATGTACTACGAGCAGTACTTC.

The V gene is TRBV10-3, the J gene TRBJ1-1, with D maybe TRBD1 (5 bases). In germline, CDR1 is ENHRY, CDR2 SYGVKD. The V gene lost 6 bases and the J gene lost 2 bases, with 13 bases spanning the gap. CDR3 length: 14 amino acids. CDR3 residues: CAIRVTATNTEAFF. The CDR3 DNA is TGTGCCATCAGGGTGACAGCCACCAACACTGAAGCTTTCTTT.

The chain has TRBV24-1 and TRBJ2-2, with D hard to call. Germline V lookup: CDR1 KGHDR, CDR2 SFDVKD. The germline V and J ends were trimmed by 4 bases and 4 bases, with 12 bases remaining between them. CDR3 length equals 15 residues. CDR3: CATSDATQSTGELFF. In DNA, the CDR3 is TGTGCCACCAGTGACGCGACCCAATCCACCGGGGAGCTGTTTTTT.

The chain uses TRBV5-1 and TRBJ1-2, with 8 bases identical to TRBD1. The CDR3 extends over 18 amino acids. Per germline, CDR1 SGHRS and CDR2 YFSETQ. Trimming took 6 bases from V and 1 from J; bases not matched to a gene: 17. The CDR3 loop is CASKPPGGQGFLNYGYTF. The CDR3 DNA sequence: TGCGCCAGCAAACCACCGGGTGGACAGGGCTTCCTTAACTATGGCTACACCTTC.

This chain joins TRBV30 and TRBJ1-2; 7 bases align to TRBD1. V lost 0 bases and J lost 5; bases outside the gene matches: 6. This CDR3 spans 14 amino acids. CDR1 is GTSNPN, CDR2 SVGIG, per germline (reference sequence). In DNA, the CDR3 is TGTGCCTGGAGTGTAGACAGGGTGGGTTATGGCTACACCTTC. Translation: CAWSVDRVGYGYTF.

The CDR3 is CASSYTSSTDTQYF. The CDR3 coding sequence is TGCGCCAGCAGCTACACCTCTAGCACAGATACGCAGTATTTT. The rearrangement uses TRBV5-1 and TRBJ2-3; the D is unclear. The CDR3 runs to 14 residues. Trimming left V 3 bases short and J 0 bases short, with 8 bases between. Germline V gene lookup returns CDR1 SGHRS and CDR2 YFSETQ.

J is TRBJ2-2 and V is TRBV3-1 (or the pseudogene TRBV3-2), with D perhaps matching TRBD2 (6 bases). The CDR3 loop spans 13 amino acids. Trimming cost V 8 bases and J 3 bases, with 10 bases left between them. Germline CDR1 LGHDT, CDR2 YNNKEL (reference sequence). CDR3 in amino acids: CASGWEDTGELFF. The DNA of the CDR3 is TGTGCCAGCGGGTGGGAGGACACCGGGGAGCTGTTTTTT.

The chain combines TRBV3-1 (or the pseudogene TRBV3-2) with TRBJ2-5; 10 bases agree with TRBD2. Germline V gene sequence: CDR1 LGHDT, CDR2 YNNKEL (reference sequence). The V gene end was trimmed by 1 base and the J gene end by 2 bases; junction bases not matched to a gene: 4. The CDR3 runs to 16 residues. CDR3 coding DNA: TGTGCCAGCAGCCAAGCAAGCGGGAGGGGTCAAGAGACCCAGTACTTC. Protein sequence: CASSQASGRGQETQYF.

The gene calls are TRBV5-1 and TRBJ2-5; 8 nucleotides line up with TRBD1. Germline loops: CDR1 SGHRS, CDR2 YFSETQ. The J segment lost 2 bases and the V segment lost 0 bases, leaving 6 bases of the junction unmatched. This CDR3 is 16 amino acids long. The DNA of the CDR3 is TGCGCCAGCAGCTTGGGGGGACAGGCCCTACAAGAGACCCAGTACTTC. It encodes CASSLGGQALQETQYF.

The chain employs TRBV20-1 and TRBJ2-1; TRBD2 agrees at 8 bases. This CDR3 contains 14 residues. Germline V gene lookup returns CDR1 DFQATT and CDR2 SNEGSKA (reference sequence). V was pared by 3 bases and J by 2 bases, with 3 bases of the junction left unmatched. The CDR3 DNA sequence: TGCAGTGCTAGTAGCGGGATGCCCTACAATGAGCAGTTCTTC. The encoded protein is CSASSGMPYNEQFF.

The gene calls are TRBV7-9 and TRBJ1-1; 7 bases fit TRBD1. The CDR3 length is 15 residues. CDR1 and CDR2 from the germline V gene are SEHNR and FQNEAQ (reference sequence). V shed 5 bases, J shed 0 bases, and the junction held 6 bases outside the gene matches. CDR3 sequence (DNA): TGTGCCAGCAGCGGCCGGGACAGACTGAACACTGAAGCTTTCTTT. It is translated as CASSGRDRLNTEAFF.

This chain uses TRBV18 with TRBJ1-2; 7 bases line up with TRBD1. Trimming took 3 bases from V and 6 from J; bases not matched to a gene: 10. Germline CDR1 KGHSH, CDR2 LQKENI. The CDR3 is made up of 15 amino acids. CDR3 protein: CASSPAQGLTNGYTF. The CDR3 nucleotides read TGTGCCAGCTCACCTGCACAGGGGCTGACGAATGGCTACACCTTC.

The CDR3 DNA reads TGTGCCAGCAGCCAAACGACAGGTACTCCCTACGAGCAGTACTTC. This translates into CASSQTTGTPYEQYF. This chain uses TRBV3-1 (or the pseudogene TRBV3-2) with TRBJ2-7; TRBD1 is a possible D gene (6 bases). The germline gives CDR1 LGHDT, CDR2 YNNKEL (reference sequence). Trimming took off 2 bases at V and 2 bases at J, with 13 bases between the two ends. This CDR3 has 15 amino acids.

This clone was counted once. The chain uses TRBV6-1 and TRBJ2-7, with 7 bases identical to TRBD2. The ends lost 1 base at V and 2 bases at J; junction bases unmatched: 11. Germline assignment: CDR1 MNHNS and CDR2 SASEGT. This CDR3 region has 17 residues. CDR3 protein: CASSEVEDWSGAYEQYF. CDR3 DNA: TGTGCCAGCAGTGAAGTTGAGGACTGGAGCGGGGCCTACGAGCAGTACTTC.

This clone was observed a few times. V is TRBV20-1 and J is TRBJ2-7; unclear D gene. Germline V gene sequence: CDR1 DFQATT, CDR2 SNEGSKA (reference sequence). V was clipped by 3 bases and J by 4 bases, with 22 bases between them. The CDR3 spans 16 residues. CDR3 sequence (DNA): TGCAGTGCTAGTCCCGTTCAGGTCCTCTCACCATACGAGCAGTACTTC. Encoded protein: CSASPVQVLSPYEQYF.

This sequence joins TRBV7-9 and TRBJ2-3, with 10 positions matching TRBD2. The CDR3 has 15 amino acids. With 6 bases clipped from V and 2 bases from J, the junction kept 5 bases outside the gene matches. Germline CDR1 and CDR2: SEHNR and FQNEAQ (reference sequence). In DNA, the CDR3 is TGTGCCAGCAGTCGTAGCGGGAGGAACACAGATACGCAGTATTTT. Its translation is CASSRSGRNTDTQYF.

The rearrangement uses TRBV29-1 and TRBJ2-5, with D possibly called TRBD1 or TRBD2 (6 bases each). Trimming took 7 bases from V and 1 from J, leaving 13 bases between them. Germline V gene lookup returns CDR1 SQVTM and CDR2 ANQGSEA. This CDR3 contains 13 residues. The CDR3 DNA sequence: TGCAGCGCTCAGAGGGGGGCCCAAGAGACCCAGTACTTC. This sequence encodes CSAQRGAQETQYF.

The J gene is TRBJ1-2, the V gene TRBV29-1; the D is unclear. CDR3 length: 13 residues. Trimming left V 4 bases short and J 1 base short, with 10 bases between. Germline CDR1 and CDR2: SQVTM and ANQGSEA. The CDR3 DNA follows: TGCAGCGTTGCGTCTGCGGATAACTATGGCTACACCTTC. Amino acid sequence: CSVASADNYGYTF.